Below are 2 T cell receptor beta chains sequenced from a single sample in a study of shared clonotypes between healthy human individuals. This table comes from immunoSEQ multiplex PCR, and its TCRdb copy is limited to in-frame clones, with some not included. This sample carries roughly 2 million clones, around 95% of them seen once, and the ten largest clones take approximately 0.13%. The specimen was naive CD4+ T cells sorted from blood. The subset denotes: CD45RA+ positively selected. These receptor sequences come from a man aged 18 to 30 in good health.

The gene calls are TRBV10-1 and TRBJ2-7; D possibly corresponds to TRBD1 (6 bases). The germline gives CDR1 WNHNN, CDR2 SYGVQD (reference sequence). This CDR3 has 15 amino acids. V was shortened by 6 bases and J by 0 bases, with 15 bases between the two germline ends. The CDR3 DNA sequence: TGCGCCAGCAGCCCATCCAGGGGATACTCCTACGAGCAGTACTTC. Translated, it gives CASSPSRGYSYEQYF.

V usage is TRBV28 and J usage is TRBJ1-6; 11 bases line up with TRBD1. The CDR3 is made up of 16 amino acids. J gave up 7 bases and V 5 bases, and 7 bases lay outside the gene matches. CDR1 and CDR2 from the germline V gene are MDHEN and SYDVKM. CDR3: CASSPRTGGSNSPLHF. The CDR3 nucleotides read TGTGCCAGCAGTCCCCGGACAGGGGGCTCAAATTCACCCCTCCACTTT. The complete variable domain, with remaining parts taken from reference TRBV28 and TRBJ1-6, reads DVKVTQSSRYLVKRTGEKVFLECVQDMDHENMFWYRQDPGLGLRLIYFSYDVKMKEKGDIPEGYSVSREKKERFSLILESASTNQTSMYLCASSPRTGGSNSPLHFGNGTRLTVT.